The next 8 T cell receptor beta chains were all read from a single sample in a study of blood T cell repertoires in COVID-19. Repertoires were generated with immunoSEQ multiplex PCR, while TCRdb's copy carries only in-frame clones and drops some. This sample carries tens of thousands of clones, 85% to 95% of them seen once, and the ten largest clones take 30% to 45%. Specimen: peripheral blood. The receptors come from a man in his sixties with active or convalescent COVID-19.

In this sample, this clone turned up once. CDR3 sequence reads: CASSFYRGAQNYGYTF. In DNA form, the CDR3 reads TGTGCCAGCAGTTTCTACAGGGGCGCCCAGAACTATGGCTACACCTTC. V usage is TRBV5-4 and J usage is TRBJ1-2; TRBD1 aligns across 7 bases. J lost 2 bases, V lost 5 bases, and 12 bases had no gene match. The CDR3 loop spans 16 amino acids. Germline CDR1 SGHNT, CDR2 YYREEE (reference sequence).

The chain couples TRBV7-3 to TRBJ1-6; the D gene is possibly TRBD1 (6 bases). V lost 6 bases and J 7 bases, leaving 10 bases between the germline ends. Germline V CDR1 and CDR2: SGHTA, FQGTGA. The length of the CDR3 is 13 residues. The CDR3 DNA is TGTGCCAGCAGTCCCCAGGGGAATTCACCCCTCCACTTT. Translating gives CASSPQGNSPLHF.

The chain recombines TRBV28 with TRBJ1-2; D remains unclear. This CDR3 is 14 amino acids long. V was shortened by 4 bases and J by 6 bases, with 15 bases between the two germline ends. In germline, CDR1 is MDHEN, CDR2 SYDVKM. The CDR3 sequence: CASSSLGGRHGYTF. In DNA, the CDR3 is TGTGCCAGCAGTTCGCTCGGAGGGCGTCATGGCTACACCTTC.

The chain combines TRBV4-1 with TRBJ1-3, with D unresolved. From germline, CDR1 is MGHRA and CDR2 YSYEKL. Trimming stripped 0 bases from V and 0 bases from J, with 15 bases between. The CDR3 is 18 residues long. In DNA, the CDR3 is TGCGCCAGCAGCCAAGATTGGCAGAGGTTTAGCTCTGGAAACACCATATATTTT. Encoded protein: CASSQDWQRFSSGNTIYF.

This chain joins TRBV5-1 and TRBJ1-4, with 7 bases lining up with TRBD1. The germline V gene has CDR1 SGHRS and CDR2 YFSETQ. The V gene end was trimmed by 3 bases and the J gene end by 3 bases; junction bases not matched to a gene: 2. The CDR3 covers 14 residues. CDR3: CASSWTGPNEKLFF. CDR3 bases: TGCGCCAGCAGCTGGACAGGTCCTAATGAAAAACTGTTTTTT.

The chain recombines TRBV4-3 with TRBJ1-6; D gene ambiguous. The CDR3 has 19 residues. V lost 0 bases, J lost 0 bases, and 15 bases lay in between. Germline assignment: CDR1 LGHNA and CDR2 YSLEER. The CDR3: CASSQDLGRHGSYNSPLHF. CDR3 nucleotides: TGCGCCAGCAGCCAAGATCTGGGCAGGCACGGCTCCTATAATTCACCCCTCCACTTT.

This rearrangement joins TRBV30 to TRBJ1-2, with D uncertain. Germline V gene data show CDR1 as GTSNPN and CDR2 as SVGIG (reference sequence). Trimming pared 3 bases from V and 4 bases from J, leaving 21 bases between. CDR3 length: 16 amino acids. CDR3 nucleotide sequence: TGTGCCTGGAGGCGCTGGGCCTTAGACGGGATCTATGGCTACACCTTC. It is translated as CAWRRWALDGIYGYTF.

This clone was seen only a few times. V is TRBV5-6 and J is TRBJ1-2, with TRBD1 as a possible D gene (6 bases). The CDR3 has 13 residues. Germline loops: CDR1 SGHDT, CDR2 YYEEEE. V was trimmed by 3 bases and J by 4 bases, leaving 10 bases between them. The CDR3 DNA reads TGTGCCAGCAGCTATGACAGGACCTATGGCTACACCTTC. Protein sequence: CASSYDRTYGYTF. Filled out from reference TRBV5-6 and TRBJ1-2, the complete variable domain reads DAGVTQSPTHLIKTRGQQVTLRCSPKSGHDTVSWYQQALGQGPQFIFQYYEEEERQRGNFPDRFSGHQFPNYSSELNVNALLLGDSALYLCASSYDRTYGYTFGSGTRLTVV.